These 11 T cell receptor beta chains came from one sample sequenced in a study of blood T cells in healthy people across ages (dated by TCRdb to about 2015). Library creation used 5' RACE. Sequencing instrument: Illumina HiSeq 2500. A second roughly 7 to 12 cycle PCR used a sample-barcoded 5' primer and a J-beta primer mix. TCRdb reanalyzed the raw reads on its own, using fastp at Q25 for trimming and MiXCR for clone calling, and kept in-frame beta chains. Rows with one shared CDR3 protein collapse into an entry with the most common genes and DNA. This sample holds hundreds of thousands of distinct CDR3 sequences; around 48% were observed only once. The ten largest make up approximately 32% of the sample. Source material: blood. All receptors come from a woman aged 55 to 70 in good health.

In its sample, this clonotype was seen a few times. The genes are TRBV18 and TRBJ2-1, with 7 bases fitting TRBD2. V lost 2 bases, J lost 9 bases, and 1 base stayed unmatched. Germline V gene lookup returns CDR1 KGHSH and CDR2 LQKENI. The CDR3 length is 12 residues. CDR3 in amino acids: CASSPGLGEQFF. As DNA, the CDR3 is TGTGCCAGCTCACCAGGACTAGGTGAGCAGTTCTTC.

This clonotype was counted only a few times. The chain is built from TRBV27 and TRBJ2-6; D is unresolved. The CDR3 contains 15 residues. V lost 0 bases, J lost 0 bases, and 3 bases lay in between. The V gene's germline CDR1 is MNHEY and CDR2 SMNVEV (reference sequence). CDR3 in amino acids: CASSLSLSGANVLTF. Here the CDR3 DNA reads TGTGCCAGCAGTTTATCTCTCTCTGGGGCCAACGTCCTGACTTTC.

This clonotype was seen a few times. The V gene is TRBV20-1, the J gene TRBJ2-5, with 8 bases aligning to TRBD1. The germline V gene encodes CDR1 DFQATT and CDR2 SNEGSKA (reference sequence). The CDR3 runs 15 residues. V gave up 6 bases and J gave up 3 bases; unmatched junction bases: 12. The CDR3 loop reads CSAPRAGGLEETQYF. In DNA form, the CDR3 reads TGCAGTGCCCCGCGGGCAGGGGGCTTAGAAGAGACCCAGTACTTC.

The chain employs TRBV7-9 and TRBJ1-6; the match to TRBD1 covers 10 bases. The CDR3 is made up of 13 amino acids. V was pared by 4 bases and J by 15 bases, with 6 bases of the junction left unmatched. Germline lookup yields CDR1 SEHNR and CDR2 FQNEAQ (reference sequence). DNA of the CDR3: TGTGCCAGCAGCTCCCGGACAGGGGGTGTCCTCCACTTT. Translating gives CASSSRTGGVLHF.

The V call is TRBV10-3, the J call TRBJ1-1; D might be TRBD1 (5 bases). Germline CDR1 reads ENHRY; CDR2 reads SYGVKD. The CDR3 loop spans 14 amino acids. V gave up 4 bases and J gave up 4 bases, with 13 bases separating them. In DNA, the CDR3 is TGTGCCATCAGTGGGCAGGGCTTTGTCACTGAAGCTTTCTTT. Amino acids: CAISGQGFVTEAFF.

The V call is TRBV9, the J call TRBJ1-4; the D gene is possibly TRBD1 (5 bases). Trimming pared 0 bases from V and 0 bases from J, leaving 12 bases between. Germline CDR1 SGDLS, CDR2 YYNGEE. The CDR3 is made up of 17 amino acids. The DNA of the CDR3 is TGTGCCAGCAGCGTAGCGGACGACAGAGCAACTAATGAAAAACTGTTTTTT. Amino acid sequence: CASSVADDRATNEKLFF.

J is TRBJ2-3 and V is TRBV6-2 or TRBV6-3, with D perhaps TRBD1 or TRBD2 (5 bases each). CDR3 length equals 16 residues. Germline V lookup: CDR1 MNHEY, CDR2 SVGEGT. V was shortened by 2 bases and J by 2 bases, with 14 bases between the two germline ends. Here the CDR3 reads CASSYVLVGDTDTQYF. As DNA, the CDR3 is TGTGCCAGCAGTTACGTACTAGTGGGGGACACAGATACGCAGTATTTT.

This clonotype has a handful of counts. CDR3 sequence reads: CASSNSETEEREKLFF. The CDR3 DNA reads as TGTGCCAGCAGTAACTCCGAGACGGAAGAGCGAGAAAAACTGTTTTTT. V and J are TRBV28 and TRBJ1-4; no definite D call. The CDR3 has 16 residues. V lost 5 bases and J lost 8, with 21 bases in between. CDR1 and CDR2 (germline): MDHEN, SYDVKM.

The chain recombines TRBV7-9 with TRBJ2-4; TRBD1 matches 10 bases. The germline CDR1 and CDR2 sequences are SEHNR and FQNEAQ (reference sequence). Losses at the gene ends were 7 bases for V and 8 bases for J; bases not matched to a gene: 8. The CDR3 spans 14 residues. CDR3 protein: CASTPPGTGDIQYF. In nucleotides, the CDR3 is TGTGCCAGCACCCCCCCAGGGACAGGGGACATTCAGTACTTC.

This chain joins TRBV28 and TRBJ1-6; D may be TRBD1 (6 bases). The germline V and J ends were trimmed by 4 bases and 0 bases, with 22 bases remaining between them. The V gene's germline CDR1 is MDHEN and CDR2 SYDVKM. The CDR3 runs 20 residues. This CDR3 reads CASSSRQDRGVGSYNSPLHF. The CDR3 DNA sequence: TGTGCCAGCAGTTCCCGACAGGACCGCGGGGTGGGCTCCTATAATTCACCCCTCCACTTT.

Worth noting for this clonotype: One end of the junction fails to match germline, which may point to a read error. The chain links TRBV7-7 to TRBJ2-1, with unresolved D. Germline V gives CDR1 SSHAT, CDR2 FNYEAQ (reference sequence). The CDR3 has 13 amino acids. The CDR3 sequence: CASSQGGFNEQFF. CDR3 DNA sequence: TGTGCTAGCAGCCAAGGCGGTTTCAATGAGCAGTTCTTC.